These 23 T cell receptor beta chains were sequenced from one sample in a study of blood T cell repertoires in COVID-19. The assay was immunoSEQ multiplex PCR, and TCRdb's table has in-frame clones only and misses some. In the table there are almost 25,000 clones, 75% to 85% of which are singletons. The sequencing input was peripheral blood. The receptors shown here come from a human donor in a cohort sampled during active COVID-19.

This rearrangement joins TRBV11-3 to TRBJ2-4; tentatively, D is TRBD1 (7 bases). The CDR3 spans 16 residues. The germline gives CDR1 SGHNT, CDR2 YENEEA. V shed 4 bases and J shed 0 bases, with 13 bases lying between them. CDR3 region: CASSYSGGLAKNIQYF. The CDR3 nucleotides read TGTGCCAGCAGCTATTCAGGGGGGTTAGCCAAAAACATTCAGTACTTC.

V gene TRBV6-2 or TRBV6-3 combines with J gene TRBJ2-7, with D uncertain. Trimming removed 4 bases at V and 0 bases at J, with 7 bases between. The CDR3 has 13 amino acids. Germline loops: CDR1 MNHEY, CDR2 SVGEGT. In DNA form, the CDR3 reads TGTGCCAGCAGTTGGGCTTCCTCCTACGAGCAGTACTTC. This encodes CASSWASSYEQYF.

This rearrangement joins TRBV6-1 to TRBJ2-1; TRBD2 matches 7 bases. Germline CDR1 reads MNHNS; CDR2 reads SASEGT. The CDR3 is made up of 14 amino acids. J was trimmed by 8 bases and V by 2 bases; bases with no gene match: 6. This chain's CDR3 is CASSEFGGIHEQFF. The CDR3 DNA sequence: TGTGCCAGCAGTGAATTCGGGGGGATACATGAGCAGTTCTTC.

The rearrangement links TRBV24-1 to TRBJ2-1; a weak D match, TRBD1 (6 bases). Per the germline V gene, CDR1 is KGHDR and CDR2 is SFDVKD. CDR3 size: 14 residues. Deletions cut 9 bases from V and 4 bases from J, with 15 bases between. As DNA, the CDR3 is TGTGCCACCGGTACTGGGACACTATACAATGAGCAGTTCTTC. As protein: CATGTGTLYNEQFF.

The chain combines TRBV11-3 with TRBJ2-3; tentative D call: TRBD2 (7 bases). The CDR3 covers 17 residues. V was trimmed by 1 base and J by 2 bases, leaving 16 bases between them. The germline V gene encodes CDR1 SGHNT and CDR2 YENEEA. The CDR3 spells CASSLGGGPFNTDTQYF. CDR3 nucleotide sequence: TGTGCCAGCAGCTTAGGGGGGGGCCCGTTTAACACAGATACGCAGTATTTT. The variable domain in full, with the rest retrieved from reference TRBV11-3 and TRBJ2-3, is EAGVVQSPRYKIIEKKQPVAFWCNPISGHNTLYWYLQNLGQGPELLIRYENEEAVDDSQLPKDRFSAERLKGVDSTLKIQPAELGDSAVYLCASSLGGGPFNTDTQYFGPGTRLTVL.

The J gene is TRBJ1-4, the V gene TRBV4-3, with D tentatively TRBD1 (5 bases). The CDR3 consists of 18 residues. With 0 bases removed from V and 2 bases from J, the gap between germline ends came to 16 bases. Germline V gene lookup returns CDR1 LGHNA and CDR2 YSLEER. CDR3 protein: CASSQDRSGKATNEKLFF. In DNA, the CDR3 is TGCGCCAGCAGCCAAGATCGTTCAGGGAAAGCGACTAATGAAAAACTGTTTTTT.

V is TRBV24-1 and J is TRBJ2-1; 9 bases are a match to TRBD2. The CDR3 extends over 15 amino acids. CDR1 KGHDR and CDR2 SFDVKD come from the germline V gene. V shed 7 bases and J 7 bases; nucleotides not matched to a gene: 10. The CDR3 spells CATRSSGSGVNEQFF. Here the CDR3 DNA reads TGTGCCACCAGGAGTAGCGGGAGCGGCGTGAATGAGCAGTTCTTC.

The J gene is TRBJ1-4, the V gene TRBV6-6; D is ambiguous. V was trimmed by 2 bases and J by 7 bases, leaving 5 bases between them. The CDR3 length is 12 residues. The germline V gene encodes CDR1 MNHNY and CDR2 SVGAGI (reference sequence). The CDR3 sequence is CASSYIGEKLFF. For the CDR3, the DNA is TGTGCCAGCAGTTACATCGGTGAAAAACTGTTTTTT.

The V gene is TRBV28, the J gene TRBJ2-3, with D possibly matching TRBD1 (5 bases). This CDR3 spans 17 amino acids. The germline CDR1 and CDR2 sequences are MDHEN and SYDVKM. V dropped 4 bases and J dropped 2 bases, with 19 bases sitting between them. CDR3 sequence: CASSSLGSRGFTDTQYF. CDR3 coding DNA: TGTGCCAGCAGTTCCTTGGGATCTAGGGGCTTCACAGATACGCAGTATTTT.

This clone was seen more than once but under ten times. The genes are TRBV11-2 and TRBJ2-7, with a possible D match to TRBD2 (6 bases). V was trimmed by 4 bases and J by 9 bases, leaving 31 bases between them. The CDR3 contains 18 residues. Germline loops: CDR1 SGHAT, CDR2 FQNNGV. The CDR3 loop reads CASSSLNPRGKEGLAQYF. As DNA, the CDR3 is TGTGCCAGCAGCTCACTAAACCCCCGGGGTAAGGAGGGTCTGGCGCAGTACTTC.

This clone appeared once. This chain joins TRBV27 and TRBJ2-5; the D is unclear. The CDR3 spans 13 residues. V was clipped by 8 bases and J by 2 bases, with 12 bases between them. In germline, CDR1 is MNHEY, CDR2 SMNVEV (reference sequence). The CDR3 is CASAEVLQETQYF. The CDR3 region has the DNA TGTGCCAGCGCCGAAGTACTACAAGAGACCCAGTACTTC.

This clone was seen more than once but under ten times. The CDR3 DNA is TGTGCCAGCAGCTCCGCGGGCCTCTACGAGCAGTACTTC. The encoded protein is CASSSAGLYEQYF. The chain recombines TRBV28 with TRBJ2-7; weak D call: TRBD2 (5 bases). The germline V gene has CDR1 MDHEN and CDR2 SYDVKM. The CDR3 spans 13 residues. Trimming removed 6 bases at V and 3 bases at J, with 12 bases between.

The chain joins TRBV27 to TRBJ1-1; maybe TRBD1 (6 bases). Germline values: CDR1 MNHEY, CDR2 SMNVEV (reference sequence). V dropped 4 bases and J dropped 4 bases, with 16 bases sitting between them. The CDR3 runs to 15 residues. The CDR3 protein is CASSSQGNVGTEAFF. CDR3 bases: TGTGCCAGCAGTTCCCAGGGGAATGTTGGCACTGAAGCTTTCTTT.

The chain links TRBV2 to TRBJ2-1, with no clear D. This CDR3 region has 11 residues. Germline CDR1 SNHLY, CDR2 FYNNEI. The V end lost 6 bases, the J end lost 12 bases, and 12 bases lay between the germline ends. The CDR3 DNA reads TGTGCCAGCAGCCAGGAAGTTGGGCAGTTCTTC. Translated, it gives CASSQEVGQFF.

The CDR3 region has the DNA TGCGCCAGCAGCCAAGACGCCCAGGGGGGATACAATGAGCAGTTCTTC. It yields the protein CASSQDAQGGYNEQFF. The V and J genes are TRBV4-3 and TRBJ2-1, with TRBD1 as a possible D gene (7 bases). Trimming cost V 0 bases and J 4 bases, with 13 bases left between them. Germline V gives CDR1 LGHNA, CDR2 YSLEER. The CDR3 consists of 16 residues.

V is TRBV30 and J is TRBJ1-1; no firm D call. The V and J ends lost 0 bases and 7 bases respectively, with 12 bases between them. Germline CDR1 GTSNPN, CDR2 SVGIG (reference sequence). The CDR3 length is 13 residues. DNA for the CDR3: TGTGCCTGGAGTGTAGGAGGGAGTAGTGAAGCTTTCTTT. Its protein is CAWSVGGSSEAFF.

V and J are TRBV5-6 and TRBJ2-7; 8 nucleotides agree with TRBD1. In germline, CDR1 is SGHDT, CDR2 YYEEEE. This CDR3 contains 15 residues. After removal of 4 bases from V and 2 bases from J, the junction contained 8 bases not matched to a gene. The CDR3 region is CASSGQGAKPYEQYF. The CDR3 region has the DNA TGTGCCAGCAGCGGGCAGGGGGCGAAGCCCTACGAGCAGTACTTC.

The chain joins TRBV28 to TRBJ1-6; D is perhaps TRBD1 (6 bases). CDR1 and CDR2 (germline): MDHEN, SYDVKM. The length of the CDR3 is 15 residues. Trimming removed 6 bases at V and 7 bases at J, with 16 bases between. This chain's CDR3 is CASSSPGTRNSPLHF. The CDR3 DNA is TGTGCCAGCAGCTCGCCCGGGACAAGGAATTCACCCCTCCACTTT. Supplemented by reference TRBV28 and TRBJ1-6, the full variable domain reads DVKVTQSSRYLVKRTGEKVFLECVQDMDHENMFWYRQDPGLGLRLIYFSYDVKMKEKGDIPEGYSVSREKKERFSLILESASTNQTSMYLCASSSPGTRNSPLHFGNGTRLTVT.

V is TRBV5-1 and J is TRBJ2-6, with D perhaps matching TRBD1 (6 bases). The CDR3 spans 20 residues. V lost 3 bases and J 0 bases, leaving 22 bases between the germline ends. Looked up from germline, CDR1 is SGHRS and CDR2 is YFSETQ. The CDR3 DNA reads as TGCGCCAGCAGCTCTCCCTCCGACAGGCCCATTAGCTCTGGGGCCAACGTCCTGACTTTC. Residues: CASSSPSDRPISSGANVLTF.

The CDR3 bases are TGTGCCAGCAGCTCGGTAAGACAGGGCACGAACACTGAAGCTTTCTTT. It translates to CASSSVRQGTNTEAFF. The chain carries TRBV27 and TRBJ1-1; TRBD1 matches at 7 bases. The V and J ends lost 6 bases and 1 base, in that order; junction bases with no gene match: 11. In germline, CDR1 is MNHEY, CDR2 SMNVEV (reference sequence). The CDR3 is 16 residues long.

The CDR3 loop is CATSDSSGLRTDTQYF. CDR3 in DNA: TGTGCCACCAGTGATTCCTCGGGACTGCGCACAGATACGCAGTATTTT. The V gene is TRBV24-1, the J gene TRBJ2-3; D perhaps matches TRBD2 (6 bases). There are 16 residues in the CDR3. Looked up from germline, CDR1 is KGHDR and CDR2 is SFDVKD. Trimming pared 2 bases from V and 1 base from J, leaving 12 bases between.

This sequence joins TRBV4-2 and TRBJ2-1, with D uncertain. The germline V and J ends were trimmed by 6 bases and 6 bases, with 12 bases remaining between them. This CDR3 is 13 amino acids long. Germline V gene sequence: CDR1 LGHNA, CDR2 YNFKEQ. CDR3 nucleotides: TGTGCCAGCAGGGCACACACGGGCAATGAGCAGTTCTTC. Protein sequence: CASRAHTGNEQFF.

The CDR3 coding sequence is TGTGCCAGCAGTGAATGGGGAGGGACTAGCGGGGGGGAGACCCAGTACTTC. It is translated as CASSEWGGTSGGETQYF. The chain couples TRBV25-1 to TRBJ2-5, with 15 positions matching TRBD2. Germline CDR1 reads MGHDK; CDR2 reads SYGVNS. The CDR3 loop spans 17 amino acids. V trimming: 1 base; J trimming: 5 bases; junction bases outside the gene matches: 5.